These 29 T cell receptor beta chains share one sample of origin, sequenced in a study of T cell responses to AZD1222 COVID-19 vaccine. Sequencing was performed with immunoSEQ multiplex PCR; in TCRdb, only in-frame clones are kept and a portion is missing. This table has 140,000 to 150,000 clones, 80% to 85% appearing once. The sample was peripheral blood, taken on day 0 of MenACWY control vaccination. These receptor sequences come from an adult in good health.

The chain combines TRBV30 with TRBJ1-1; D is unclear. V was trimmed by 0 bases and J by 0 bases, leaving 8 bases between them. The CDR3 extends over 14 amino acids. In germline, CDR1 is GTSNPN, CDR2 SVGIG (reference sequence). CDR3 sequence reads: CAWSVLQLNTEAFF. The CDR3 bases are TGTGCCTGGAGTGTACTCCAATTGAACACTGAAGCTTTCTTT.

This clone occurred a few times. The rearrangement uses TRBV2 and TRBJ1-6, with unresolved D. The germline V gene has CDR1 SNHLY and CDR2 FYNNEI. The V gene lost 10 bases and the J gene lost 7 bases, with 20 bases spanning the gap. The CDR3 runs 15 residues. The CDR3 loop reads CAIRKEGVGNSPLHF. CDR3 sequence (DNA): TGTGCCATCAGGAAAGAGGGTGTAGGGAATTCACCCCTCCACTTT.

CDR3 DNA: TGTGCCAGCATCCCGGCGGGGTTTGGTGGCTACACCTTC. Amino acid sequence: CASIPAGFGGYTF. This sequence joins TRBV6-5 and TRBJ1-2; no definite D call. V lost 7 bases to trimming and J lost 7 bases, with 16 bases between them. In germline, CDR1 is MNHEY, CDR2 SVGAGI. CDR3 size: 13 residues.

With regard to this clone: A junction boundary mismatches the germline segment, possibly from a read error. The chain uses TRBV7-2 and TRBJ1-2; tentative D call: TRBD1 (6 bases). This CDR3 has 13 amino acids. Germline lookup yields CDR1 SGHTA and CDR2 FQGNSA. The CDR3 sequence is CASSLAGVYGYTF. As DNA, the CDR3 is TGTGCCAGCAGCCTAGCAGGGGTGTATGGCTACACCTTC.

V usage is TRBV3-1 (or the pseudogene TRBV3-2) and J usage is TRBJ1-2, with D tentatively TRBD1 (5 bases). There are 14 residues in the CDR3. The germline V gene has CDR1 LGHDT and CDR2 YNNKEL (reference sequence). V gave up 1 base and J gave up 7 bases, with 13 bases separating them. DNA for the CDR3: TGTGCCAGCAGCCAAGGTCCCAGGGTGGGTGGCTACACCTTC. It translates to CASSQGPRVGGYTF.

The chain carries TRBV7-9 and TRBJ1-4, with D unclear. Germline V gene sequence: CDR1 SEHNR, CDR2 FQNEAQ (reference sequence). The CDR3 is made up of 16 amino acids. V lost 1 base, J lost 0 bases, and 9 bases lay in between. The CDR3 bases are TGTGCCAGCAGCTTAGTCACGGGAGCAACTAATGAAAAACTGTTTTTT. Amino acid sequence: CASSLVTGATNEKLFF.

This chain uses TRBV28 with TRBJ1-5, with TRBD1 as a possible D gene (5 bases). CDR1 is MDHEN and CDR2 is SYDVKM in the germline V gene. V dropped 6 bases and J dropped 2 bases, with 11 bases sitting between them. The CDR3 consists of 14 residues. CDR3 in amino acids: CASSRDPGNQPQHF. CDR3 nucleotides: TGTGCCAGCAGCAGGGACCCCGGCAATCAGCCCCAGCATTTT. The complete variable domain, with remaining parts taken from reference TRBV28 and TRBJ1-5, reads DVKVTQSSRYLVKRTGEKVFLECVQDMDHENMFWYRQDPGLGLRLIYFSYDVKMKEKGDIPEGYSVSREKKERFSLILESASTNQTSMYLCASSRDPGNQPQHFGDGTRLSIL.

The rearrangement links TRBV4-1 to TRBJ2-3; the match to TRBD2 covers 10 bases. The germline CDR1 and CDR2 sequences are MGHRA and YSYEKL. The CDR3 runs 18 residues. The V segment lost 0 bases and the J segment 3 bases; nucleotides outside the gene matches: 9. CDR3 sequence reads: CASSQEAMASGSTDTQYF. CDR3 bases: TGCGCCAGCAGCCAAGAAGCGATGGCTAGCGGGAGTACAGATACGCAGTATTTT.

This chain uses TRBV2 with TRBJ2-2; 14 bases match TRBD2. The ends lost 6 bases at V and 2 bases at J; junction bases unmatched: 5. Germline V gene sequence: CDR1 SNHLY, CDR2 FYNNEI. The CDR3 has 17 amino acids. The CDR3 region is CASRKGLAGGNTGELFF. DNA for the CDR3: TGTGCCAGCAGGAAAGGACTAGCGGGGGGAAACACCGGGGAGCTGTTTTTT.

There are a few counts of this clone. This rearrangement joins TRBV5-1 to TRBJ2-5; D is uncertain. V gave up 0 bases and J gave up 5 bases, with 11 bases separating them. Germline CDR1 SGHRS, CDR2 YFSETQ. This CDR3 has 14 amino acids. The CDR3: CASSLGRPKETQYF. The DNA of the CDR3 is TGCGCCAGCAGCTTGGGGCGGCCTAAGGAGACCCAGTACTTC.

The chain combines TRBV6-5 with TRBJ1-5; possibly TRBD1 for D (5 bases). Trimming stripped 8 bases from V and 0 bases from J, with 14 bases between. The CDR3 covers 15 residues. The germline V gene has CDR1 MNHEY and CDR2 SVGAGI. CDR3 region: CASGPGPYSNQPQHF. CDR3 coding DNA: TGTGCCAGCGGCCCAGGGCCGTATAGCAATCAGCCCCAGCATTTT.

The chain carries TRBV5-1 and TRBJ2-2, with D perhaps matching TRBD1 (5 bases). The CDR3 consists of 15 residues. The germline gives CDR1 SGHRS, CDR2 YFSETQ. The germline V and J ends were trimmed by 1 base and 0 bases, with 7 bases remaining between them. The CDR3 loop is CASSLPTANTGELFF. As DNA, the CDR3 is TGCGCCAGCAGCTTGCCGACAGCGAACACCGGGGAGCTGTTTTTT.

The chain couples TRBV19 to TRBJ2-6, with 12 bases identical to TRBD1. This CDR3 comprises 17 residues. Germline-derived CDR1 and CDR2 are LNHDA and SQIVND (reference sequence). V shed 5 bases and J 2 bases; nucleotides not matched to a gene: 4. The DNA of the CDR3 is TGTGCCAGTAGTCCGTGGGACAGGGGGCCTGGGGCCAACGTCCTGACTTTC. This translates into CASSPWDRGPGANVLTF.

CDR3 sequence: CASSYQGGYEQYF. The CDR3 coding sequence is TGTGCCAGCAGTTACCAGGGCGGCTACGAGCAGTACTTC. This chain joins TRBV7-2 and TRBJ2-7; possibly TRBD1 for D (5 bases). The CDR3 runs 13 residues. V lost 6 bases to trimming and J lost 3 bases, with 12 bases between them. Germline assignment: CDR1 SGHTA and CDR2 FQGNSA.

CDR3 sequence (DNA): TGTGCCAGCAGTTACCATGGGACATACGAGCAGTACGTC. It yields the protein CASSYHGTYEQYV. The rearrangement uses TRBV12-3 or TRBV12-4 and TRBJ2-7; D possibly corresponds to TRBD1 (6 bases). The length of the CDR3 is 13 residues. Trimming stripped 4 bases from V and 4 bases from J, with 11 bases between.

The chain uses TRBV30 and TRBJ2-7, with 8 bases matching TRBD2. CDR3 length equals 16 residues. The trim removed 3 bases at V and 0 bases at J, leaving 10 bases unmatched. Germline assignment: CDR1 GTSNPN and CDR2 SVGIG (reference sequence). Here the CDR3 reads CAWSPLERGSSYEQYV. The CDR3 DNA sequence: TGTGCCTGGAGCCCCCTGGAGCGGGGGAGCTCCTACGAGCAGTACGTC.

This CDR3 is CASSFSIGDTDTQYF. In nucleotides, the CDR3 is TGTGCCAGCAGCTTCTCAATAGGCGACACAGATACGCAGTATTTT. This chain joins TRBV7-8 and TRBJ2-3; D unclear. V shed 3 bases and J shed 2 bases, with 12 bases lying between them. Germline V gene sequence: CDR1 SGHVS, CDR2 FQNEAQ. The CDR3 runs to 15 residues. Supplemented by reference TRBV7-8 and TRBJ2-3, the full variable domain reads GAGVSQSPRYKVAKRGQDVALRCDPISGHVSLFWYQQALGQGPEFLTYFQNEAQLDKSGLPSDRFFAERPEGSVSTLKIQRTQQEDSAVYLCASSFSIGDTDTQYFGPGTRLTVL.

This chain joins TRBV27 and TRBJ1-2; 7 nucleotides line up with TRBD1. CDR1 MNHEY and CDR2 SMNVEV come from the germline V gene (reference sequence). V was pared by 3 bases and J by 7 bases, with 5 bases of the junction left unmatched. The CDR3 spans 13 residues. In nucleotides, the CDR3 is TGTGCCAGCAGTTTGACAGGGAAGGGTGGCTACACCTTC. It encodes CASSLTGKGGYTF.

This chain links TRBV13 with TRBJ1-5; no firm D call. Trimming removed 1 base at V and 6 bases at J, with 4 bases between. This CDR3 spans 12 amino acids. Germline CDR1 PRHDT, CDR2 FYEKMQ (reference sequence). This chain's CDR3 is CASSLVGQPQHF. The CDR3 nucleotides read TGTGCCAGCAGCTTAGTGGGTCAGCCCCAGCATTTT. The full variable domain, completed using reference TRBV13 and TRBJ1-5, is AAGVIQSPRHLIKEKRETATLKCYPIPRHDTVYWYQQGPGQDPQFLISFYEKMQSDKGSIPDRFSAQQFSDYHSELNMSSLELGDSALYFCASSLVGQPQHFGDGTRLSIL.

The rearrangement links TRBV19 to TRBJ2-7, with D possibly matching TRBD2 (6 bases). V dropped 5 bases and J dropped 0 bases, with 17 bases sitting between them. The CDR3 has 16 residues. Germline lookup yields CDR1 LNHDA and CDR2 SQIVND (reference sequence). CDR3 loop: CASSLSGRRPSYEQYF. The DNA for the CDR3 is TGTGCCAGTAGTCTCTCGGGGAGGCGCCCCTCCTACGAGCAGTACTTC.

This clone was counted between two and nine times. This sequence joins TRBV5-1 and TRBJ1-3; maybe TRBD1 (5 bases). V gave up 4 bases and J gave up 4 bases, with 12 bases separating them. The CDR3 is made up of 14 amino acids. Looked up from germline, CDR1 is SGHRS and CDR2 is YFSETQ. The CDR3 bases are TGCGCCAGCAGCACCGGGACGGACGGAAACACCATATATTTT. Translation: CASSTGTDGNTIYF.

The gene calls are TRBV11-1 and TRBJ2-5; a weak D match, TRBD2 (5 bases). This CDR3 is built from 16 residues. V was pared by 1 base and J by 4 bases, with 16 bases between. Per the germline V gene, CDR1 is SGHAT and CDR2 is FQDESV (reference sequence). The DNA for the CDR3 is TGTGCCAGCAGCTTAGGGTCCCTAGCAGCGCGAGAGACCCAGTACTTC. Protein product: CASSLGSLAARETQYF.

V and J are TRBV27 and TRBJ2-2, with 8 bases identical to TRBD2. Germline trimming cut 2 bases from V and 1 base from J; bases unmatched to any gene: 3. The CDR3 loop spans 16 amino acids. Per germline, CDR1 MNHEY and CDR2 SMNVEV (reference sequence). The CDR3 reads CASSLKAGVNTGELFF. CDR3 nucleotide sequence: TGTGCCAGCAGTTTAAAAGCGGGGGTGAACACCGGGGAGCTGTTTTTT.

The rearrangement joins TRBV18 to TRBJ2-2, with unresolved D. The germline CDR1 and CDR2 sequences are KGHSH and LQKENI. The CDR3 sequence is 15 residues long. Between the trimmed V and J ends, which lost 3 bases and 0 bases, there was a span of 8 bases. The CDR3 is CASSPPRSNTGELFF. The CDR3 nucleotides read TGTGCCAGCTCACCGCCCAGGTCGAACACCGGGGAGCTGTTTTTT.

This chain joins TRBV5-6 and TRBJ1-1; D is perhaps TRBD1 (6 bases). The CDR3 has 14 residues. The V gene lost 5 bases and the J gene lost 6 bases, with 17 bases spanning the gap. Germline V CDR1 and CDR2: SGHDT, YYEEEE. The CDR3 DNA is TGTGCCAGCAGGGAGAGAGGGGGTAATCCTGAAGCTTTCTTT. Translated: CASRERGGNPEAFF.

The chain is built from TRBV4-1 and TRBJ1-4, with 8 bases that match TRBD1. V dropped 0 bases and J dropped 7; count of bases not matched to a gene: 4. Germline lookup yields CDR1 MGHRA and CDR2 YSYEKL. CDR3 length: 15 amino acids. Written as DNA, the CDR3 is TGCGCCAGCAGCCAAGACGGACAGGGTGGTGAAAAACTGTTTTTT. Translated, it gives CASSQDGQGGEKLFF.

The V gene is TRBV3-1 (or the pseudogene TRBV3-2), the J gene TRBJ1-2, with D uncertain. Germline values: CDR1 LGHDT, CDR2 YNNKEL (reference sequence). Trimming removed 3 bases at V and 7 bases at J, with 9 bases between. CDR3 length: 12 amino acids. CDR3 protein: CASSQAGGGYTF. CDR3 in DNA: TGTGCCAGCAGCCAGGCTGGAGGTGGCTACACCTTC.

The chain uses TRBV18 and TRBJ1-5, with a weak D call TRBD1 (6 bases). Germline-derived CDR1 and CDR2 are KGHSH and LQKENI. The V end lost 5 bases, the J end lost 4 bases, and 9 bases lay between the germline ends. The CDR3 sequence is 13 residues long. The CDR3 nucleotides read TGTGCCAGCTCATCCGACAGGAATCAGCCCCAGCATTTT. Translated, it gives CASSSDRNQPQHF.

The chain combines TRBV4-1 with TRBJ2-7; TRBD1 aligns across 7 bases. The CDR3 totals 16 residues. J was trimmed by 0 bases and V by 1 base; bases with no gene match: 6. Germline values: CDR1 MGHRA, CDR2 YSYEKL. The CDR3, as DNA: TGCGCCAGCAGCCAAGGCCCTAGACAGGGCTCCTACGAGCAGTACTTC. Translation: CASSQGPRQGSYEQYF.